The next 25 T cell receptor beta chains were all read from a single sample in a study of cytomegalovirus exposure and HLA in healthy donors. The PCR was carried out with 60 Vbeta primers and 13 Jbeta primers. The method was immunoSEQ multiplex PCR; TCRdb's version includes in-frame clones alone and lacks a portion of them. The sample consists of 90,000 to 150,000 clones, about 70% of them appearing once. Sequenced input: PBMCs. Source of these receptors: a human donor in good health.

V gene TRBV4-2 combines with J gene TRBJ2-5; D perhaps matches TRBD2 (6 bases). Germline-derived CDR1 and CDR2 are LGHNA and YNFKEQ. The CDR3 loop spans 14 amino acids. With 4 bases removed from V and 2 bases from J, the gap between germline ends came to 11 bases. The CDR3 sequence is CASSPWTTQETQYF. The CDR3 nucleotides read TGTGCCAGCAGCCCGTGGACTACTCAAGAGACCCAGTACTTC.

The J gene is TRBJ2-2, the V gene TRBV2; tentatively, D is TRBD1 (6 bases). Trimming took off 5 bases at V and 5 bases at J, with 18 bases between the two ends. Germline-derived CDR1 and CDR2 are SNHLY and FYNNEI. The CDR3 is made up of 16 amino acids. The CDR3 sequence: CASSPRLLRGTGELFF. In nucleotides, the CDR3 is TGTGCCAGCAGTCCCCGCCTTCTTAGGGGGACCGGGGAGCTGTTTTTT.

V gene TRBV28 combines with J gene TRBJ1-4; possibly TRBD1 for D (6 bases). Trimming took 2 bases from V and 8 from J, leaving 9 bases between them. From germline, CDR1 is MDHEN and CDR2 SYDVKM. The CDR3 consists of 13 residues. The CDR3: CASSLSGTEKLFF. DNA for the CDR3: TGTGCCAGCAGTTTAAGCGGGACAGAAAAACTGTTTTTT. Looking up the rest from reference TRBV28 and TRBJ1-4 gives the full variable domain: DVKVTQSSRYLVKRTGEKVFLECVQDMDHENMFWYRQDPGLGLRLIYFSYDVKMKEKGDIPEGYSVSREKKERFSLILESASTNQTSMYLCASSLSGTEKLFFGSGTQLSVL.

The CDR3 spells CASSLGGGSNQPQHF. The DNA for the CDR3 is TGTGCCAGCAGCTTAGGCGGGGGCTCCAATCAGCCCCAGCATTTT. This chain links TRBV7-2 with TRBJ1-5; tentatively, D is TRBD1 (6 bases). The length of the CDR3 is 15 residues. CDR1 and CDR2 (germline): SGHTA, FQGNSA. The V end was cut by 1 base, the J end by 3 bases, with 10 bases between. Full variable domain (outside the CDR3, taken from reference TRBV7-2 and TRBJ1-5): GAGVSQSPSNKVTEKGKDVELRCDPISGHTALYWYRQSLGQGLEFLIYFQGNSAPDKSGLPSDRFSAERTGGSVSTLTIQRTQQEDSAVYLCASSLGGGSNQPQHFGDGTRLSIL.

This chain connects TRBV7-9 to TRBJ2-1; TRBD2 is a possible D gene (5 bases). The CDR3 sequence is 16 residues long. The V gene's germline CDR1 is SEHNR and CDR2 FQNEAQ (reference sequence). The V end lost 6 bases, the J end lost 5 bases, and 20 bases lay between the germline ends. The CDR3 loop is CASRVLNSVGHNEQFF. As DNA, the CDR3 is TGTGCCAGCAGAGTCCTCAATAGCGTCGGTCACAATGAGCAGTTCTTC.

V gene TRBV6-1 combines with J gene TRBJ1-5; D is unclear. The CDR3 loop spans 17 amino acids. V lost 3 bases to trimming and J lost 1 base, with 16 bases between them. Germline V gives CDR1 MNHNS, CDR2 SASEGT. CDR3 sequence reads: CASSERVASGSNQPQHF. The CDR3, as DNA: TGTGCCAGCAGTGAGAGGGTGGCCTCGGGGAGCAATCAGCCCCAGCATTTT.

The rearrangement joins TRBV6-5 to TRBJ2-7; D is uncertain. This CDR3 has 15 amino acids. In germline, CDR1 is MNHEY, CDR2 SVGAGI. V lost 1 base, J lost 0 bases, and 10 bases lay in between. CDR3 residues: CASSYLSLSSYEQYF. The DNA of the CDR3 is TGTGCCAGCAGTTACTTGTCCTTGAGCTCCTACGAGCAGTACTTC.

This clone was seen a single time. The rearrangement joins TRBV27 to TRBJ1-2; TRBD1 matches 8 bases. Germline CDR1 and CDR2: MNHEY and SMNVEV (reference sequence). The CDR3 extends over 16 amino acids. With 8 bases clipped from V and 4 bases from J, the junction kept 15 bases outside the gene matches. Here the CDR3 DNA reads TGTGCCAGCGGCAAGTCCATCAGGGGGCCATCCTATGGCTACACCTTC. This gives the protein CASGKSIRGPSYGYTF.

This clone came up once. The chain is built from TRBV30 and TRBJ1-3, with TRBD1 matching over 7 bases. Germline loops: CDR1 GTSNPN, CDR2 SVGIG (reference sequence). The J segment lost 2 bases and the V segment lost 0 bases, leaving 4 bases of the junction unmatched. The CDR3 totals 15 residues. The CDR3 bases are TGTGCCTGGAGTGTCGACAGGGTAACTGGAAACACCATATATTTT. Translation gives CAWSVDRVTGNTIYF.

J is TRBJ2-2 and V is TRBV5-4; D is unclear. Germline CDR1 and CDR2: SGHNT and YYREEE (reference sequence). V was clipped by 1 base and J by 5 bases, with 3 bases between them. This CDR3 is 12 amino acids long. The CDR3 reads CASSLLTGELFF. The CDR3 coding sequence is TGTGCCAGCAGCTTGTTAACCGGGGAGCTGTTTTTT.

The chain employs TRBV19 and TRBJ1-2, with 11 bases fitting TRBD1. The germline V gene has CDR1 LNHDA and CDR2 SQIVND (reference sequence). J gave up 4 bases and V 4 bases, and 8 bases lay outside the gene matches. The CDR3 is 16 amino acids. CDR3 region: CASSTRTGGNIYGYTF. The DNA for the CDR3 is TGTGCCAGTAGTACCAGGACAGGGGGCAACATCTATGGCTACACCTTC. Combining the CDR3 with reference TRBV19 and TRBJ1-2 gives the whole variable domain DGGITQSPKYLFRKEGQNVTLSCEQNLNHDAMYWYRQDPGQGLRLIYYSQIVNDFQKGDIAEGYSVSREKKESFPLTVTSAQKNPTAFYLCASSTRTGGNIYGYTFGSGTRLTVV.

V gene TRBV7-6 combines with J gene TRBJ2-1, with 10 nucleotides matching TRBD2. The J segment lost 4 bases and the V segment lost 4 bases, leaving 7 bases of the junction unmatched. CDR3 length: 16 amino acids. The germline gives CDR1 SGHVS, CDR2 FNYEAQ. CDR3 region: CASSSWTSGGYNEQFF. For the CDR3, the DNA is TGTGCCAGCAGCTCCTGGACTAGCGGAGGATACAATGAGCAGTTCTTC.

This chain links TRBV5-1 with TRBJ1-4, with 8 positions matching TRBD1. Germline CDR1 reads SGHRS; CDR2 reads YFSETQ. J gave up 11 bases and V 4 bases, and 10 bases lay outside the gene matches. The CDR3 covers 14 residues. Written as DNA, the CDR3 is TGCGCCAGCAGCATCGGACAGGGAGAGGGGAAACTGTTTTTT. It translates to CASSIGQGEGKLFF. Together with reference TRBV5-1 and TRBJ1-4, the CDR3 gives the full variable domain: KAGVTQTPRYLIKTRGQQVTLSCSPISGHRSVSWYQQTPGQGLQFLFEYFSETQRNKGNFPGRFSGRQFSNSRSEMNVSTLELGDSALYLCASSIGQGEGKLFFGSGTQLSVL.

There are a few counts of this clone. Written as DNA, the CDR3 is TGTGCCAGCAGTGACTCGAGTTGGGGAGGCACAGATACGCAGTATTTT. Its protein product is CASSDSSWGGTDTQYF. The gene calls are TRBV6-4 and TRBJ2-3, with a weak D call TRBD2 (5 bases). This CDR3 region has 16 residues. CDR1 MRHNA and CDR2 SNTAGT come from the germline V gene. Trimming removed 0 bases from V and 1 base from J, with 11 bases in between.

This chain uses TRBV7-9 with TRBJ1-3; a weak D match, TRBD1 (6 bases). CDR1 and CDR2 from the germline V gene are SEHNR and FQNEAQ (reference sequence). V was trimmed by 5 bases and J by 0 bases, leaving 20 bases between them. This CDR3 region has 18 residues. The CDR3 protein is CASSLIPRTASSGNTIYF. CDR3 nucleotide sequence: TGTGCCAGCAGCCTCATCCCCCGGACAGCCAGCTCTGGAAACACCATATATTTT.

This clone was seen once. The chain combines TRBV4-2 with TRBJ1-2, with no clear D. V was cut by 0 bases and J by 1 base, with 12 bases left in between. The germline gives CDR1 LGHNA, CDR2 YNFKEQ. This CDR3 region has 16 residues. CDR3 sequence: CASSQDRIGVNYGYTF. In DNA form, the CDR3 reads TGTGCCAGCAGCCAAGATCGAATCGGGGTTAACTATGGCTACACCTTC.

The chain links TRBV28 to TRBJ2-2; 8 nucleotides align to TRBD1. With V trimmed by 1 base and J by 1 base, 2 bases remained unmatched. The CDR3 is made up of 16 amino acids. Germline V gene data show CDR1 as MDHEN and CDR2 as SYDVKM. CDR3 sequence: CASSLLGTGNTGELFF. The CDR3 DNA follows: TGTGCCAGCAGTTTATTGGGGACAGGGAACACCGGGGAGCTGTTTTTT.

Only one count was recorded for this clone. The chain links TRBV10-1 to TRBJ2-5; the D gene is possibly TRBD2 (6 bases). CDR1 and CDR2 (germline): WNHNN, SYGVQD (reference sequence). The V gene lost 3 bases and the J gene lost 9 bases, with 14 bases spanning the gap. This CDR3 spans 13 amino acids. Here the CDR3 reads CASSEQDSGAQYF. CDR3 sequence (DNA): TGCGCCAGCAGTGAACAGGACTCGGGGGCCCAGTACTTC.

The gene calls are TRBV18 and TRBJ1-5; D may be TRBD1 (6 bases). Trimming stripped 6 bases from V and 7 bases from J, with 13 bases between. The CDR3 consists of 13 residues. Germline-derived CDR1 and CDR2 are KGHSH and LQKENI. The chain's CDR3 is CASSQQGPQPQHF. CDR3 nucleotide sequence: TGTGCCAGCTCTCAACAGGGTCCCCAGCCCCAGCATTTT.

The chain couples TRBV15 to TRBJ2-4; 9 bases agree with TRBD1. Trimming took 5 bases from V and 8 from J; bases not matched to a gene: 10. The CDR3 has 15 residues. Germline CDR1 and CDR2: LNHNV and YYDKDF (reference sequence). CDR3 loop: CATSPPGQGLYIQYF. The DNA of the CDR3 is TGTGCCACCAGCCCCCCGGGACAGGGTTTATACATTCAGTACTTC.

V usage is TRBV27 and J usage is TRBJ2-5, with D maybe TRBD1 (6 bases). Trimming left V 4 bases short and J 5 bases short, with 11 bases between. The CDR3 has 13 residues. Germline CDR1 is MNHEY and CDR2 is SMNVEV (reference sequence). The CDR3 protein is CASSYQGHETQYF. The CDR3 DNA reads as TGTGCCAGCAGTTATCAGGGGCACGAGACCCAGTACTTC.

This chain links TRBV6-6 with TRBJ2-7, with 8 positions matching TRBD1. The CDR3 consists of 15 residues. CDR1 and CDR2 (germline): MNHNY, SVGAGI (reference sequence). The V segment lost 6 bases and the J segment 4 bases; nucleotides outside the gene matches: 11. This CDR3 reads CASRPTGVWNYEQYF. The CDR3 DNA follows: TGTGCCAGCAGGCCGACAGGGGTCTGGAATTACGAGCAGTACTTC.

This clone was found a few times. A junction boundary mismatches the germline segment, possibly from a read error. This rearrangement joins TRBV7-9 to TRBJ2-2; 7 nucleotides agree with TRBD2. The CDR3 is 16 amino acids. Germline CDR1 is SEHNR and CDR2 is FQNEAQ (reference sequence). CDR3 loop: CASSSSGTTKTGELFF. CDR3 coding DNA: TGTGCCAGCAGCTCGTCCGGGACTACGAAAACCGGGGAGCTGTTTTTT.

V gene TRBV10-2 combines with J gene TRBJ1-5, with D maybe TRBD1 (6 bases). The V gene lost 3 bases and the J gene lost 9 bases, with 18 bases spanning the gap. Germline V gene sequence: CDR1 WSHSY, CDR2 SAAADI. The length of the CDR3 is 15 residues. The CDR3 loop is CASSDYGSRRGPQHF. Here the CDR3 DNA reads TGCGCCAGCAGTGATTATGGCAGCCGCAGGGGGCCCCAGCATTTT.

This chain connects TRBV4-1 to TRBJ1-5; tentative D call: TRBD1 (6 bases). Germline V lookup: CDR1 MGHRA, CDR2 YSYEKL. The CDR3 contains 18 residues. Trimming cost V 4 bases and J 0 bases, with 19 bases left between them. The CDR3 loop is CASSPDLWDTYSNQPQHF. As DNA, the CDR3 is TGCGCCAGCAGCCCAGACCTTTGGGACACCTATAGCAATCAGCCCCAGCATTTT.